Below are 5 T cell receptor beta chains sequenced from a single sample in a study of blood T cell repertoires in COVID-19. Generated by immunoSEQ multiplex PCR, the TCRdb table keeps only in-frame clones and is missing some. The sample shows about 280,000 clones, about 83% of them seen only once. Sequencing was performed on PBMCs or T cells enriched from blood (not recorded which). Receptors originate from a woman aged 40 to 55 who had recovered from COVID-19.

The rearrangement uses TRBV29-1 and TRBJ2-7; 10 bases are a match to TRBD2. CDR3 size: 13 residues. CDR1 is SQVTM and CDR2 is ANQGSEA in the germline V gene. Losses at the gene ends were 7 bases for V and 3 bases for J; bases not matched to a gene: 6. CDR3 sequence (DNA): TGCAGCGCCACCACTAGCGGGAACTACGAGCAGTACTTC. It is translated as CSATTSGNYEQYF.

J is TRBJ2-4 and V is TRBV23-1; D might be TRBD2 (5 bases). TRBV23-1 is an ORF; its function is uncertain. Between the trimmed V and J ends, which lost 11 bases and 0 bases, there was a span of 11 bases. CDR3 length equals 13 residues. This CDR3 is CAPGREAKNIQYF. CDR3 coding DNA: TGCGCCCCTGGACGGGAAGCCAAAAACATTCAGTACTTC.

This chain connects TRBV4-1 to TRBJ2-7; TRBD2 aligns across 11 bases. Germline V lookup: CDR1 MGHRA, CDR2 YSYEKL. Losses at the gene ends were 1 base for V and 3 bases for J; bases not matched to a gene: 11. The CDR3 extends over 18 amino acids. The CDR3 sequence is CASSQVVPLAGAFYEQYF. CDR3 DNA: TGCGCCAGCAGCCAAGTGGTTCCACTAGCGGGAGCGTTCTACGAGCAGTACTTC.

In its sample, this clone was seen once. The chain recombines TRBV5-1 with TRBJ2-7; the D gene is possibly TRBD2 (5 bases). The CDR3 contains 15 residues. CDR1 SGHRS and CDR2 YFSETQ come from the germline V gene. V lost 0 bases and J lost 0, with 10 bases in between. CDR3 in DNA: TGCGCCAGCAGCTTGGTGGCTAGCTCCTCCTACGAGCAGTACTTC. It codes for CASSLVASSSYEQYF.

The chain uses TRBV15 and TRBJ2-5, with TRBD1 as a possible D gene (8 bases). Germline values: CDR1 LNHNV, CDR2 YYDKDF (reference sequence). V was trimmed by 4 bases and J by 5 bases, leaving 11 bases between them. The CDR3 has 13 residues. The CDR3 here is CATSKQGGETQYF. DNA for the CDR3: TGTGCCACCAGCAAACAGGGGGGGGAGACCCAGTACTTC. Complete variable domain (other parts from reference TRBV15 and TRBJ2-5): DAMVIQNPRYQVTQFGKPVTLSCSQTLNHNVMYWYQQKSSQAPKLLFHYYDKDFNNEADTPDNFQSRRPNTSFCFLDIRSPGLGDTAMYLCATSKQGGETQYFGPGTRLLVL.